This TCR beta chain originates from a study of T cell repertoires in cytomegalovirus infection. Study details: Signatures in public TCR beta sequences pointed to both CMV infection and matching HLA type.

Points from the study as a whole: Clonotypes of TCR beta that were HLA-C-restricted and CMV-specific dominated the ex vivo response. Based on cumulative public TCR beta family frequency, carriers of CMV plus the relevant HLA were identified.

The CDR3 loop spans 15 amino acids. V shed 4 bases and J shed 7 bases, with 18 bases lying between them. CDR1 is SGHRS and CDR2 is YFSETQ in the germline V gene. MiXCR was run by TCRdb on the reads, yielding one entry per CDR3 protein. This table has over 450,000 distinct CDR3 sequences, about 11% appearing once. This clonotype was picked up a small number of times. Antigen: not known. The clonotype originates from a human donor in good health (CMV status not recorded). Some clones in this sample may be carry-over from other donors' samples. This chain connects TRBV5-1 to TRBJ2-1, with a weak D call TRBD2 (6 bases). The source material was PBMCs. The CDR3 reads CASSQVWGGDNEQFF. In nucleotides, the CDR3 is TGCGCCAGCAGCCAGGTGTGGGGAGGAGATAATGAGCAGTTCTTC.